This T cell receptor beta chain was captured by sequencing in a study of OX40 agonist ivuxolimab in advanced cancers. TCRdb keeps only in-frame clones here, not all; method: immunoSEQ multiplex PCR. The repertoire holds over 100,000 clones, with 75% to 90% as singletons. The sample here was CD4+ or CD8+ T cells sorted from blood, taken in a trial of the OX40 agonist ivuxolimab. The sequence was collected from an adult with an advanced solid tumor such as melanoma, head and neck, liver or kidney cancer.

Here the CDR3 reads CASSEGDLITDTQYF. Here the CDR3 DNA reads TGTGCCAGCAGTGAAGGGGACTTGATCACAGATACGCAGTATTTT. The chain combines TRBV6-1 with TRBJ2-3; maybe TRBD2 (6 bases). This CDR3 contains 15 residues. The V gene's germline CDR1 is MNHNS and CDR2 SASEGT. V dropped 1 base and J dropped 2 bases, with 10 bases sitting between them.